This entry lists 32 T cell receptor beta chains sequenced from one sample in a study of blood T cell repertoires in COVID-19. Some clones are missing from TCRdb's copy, which holds only in-frame ones; the method was immunoSEQ multiplex PCR. The sample gives around 420,000 clones, roughly 86% of which show up once; around 1.9% is in the top ten. Sequencing was carried out using PBMCs or T cells enriched from blood (not recorded which). Receptor source: a woman between 35 and 50 years old with acute COVID-19.

The rearrangement links TRBV9 to TRBJ2-5; 9 positions match TRBD2. CDR1 and CDR2 (germline): SGDLS, YYNGEE. The CDR3 is 16 amino acids. The junction had 8 bases not matched to a gene; V was cut back by 0 bases and J by 5 bases. The CDR3 DNA is TGTGCCAGCAGCGTAGGGGCGGGGGGGCCCGCGGAGACCCAGTACTTC. Encoded protein: CASSVGAGGPAETQYF.

This chain connects TRBV5-4 to TRBJ2-1; D may be TRBD2 (6 bases). Trimming removed 2 bases at V and 0 bases at J, with 9 bases between. This CDR3 region has 15 residues. In germline, CDR1 is SGHNT, CDR2 YYREEE (reference sequence). Here the CDR3 DNA reads TGTGCCAGCAGCTTCGGGGGAAGCTCCTACAATGAGCAGTTCTTC. As protein: CASSFGGSSYNEQFF.

The V call is TRBV18, the J call TRBJ1-5; 10 nucleotides match TRBD1. J lost 9 bases, V lost 6 bases, and 20 bases had no gene match. Germline V gene data show CDR1 as KGHSH and CDR2 as LQKENI. The CDR3 covers 18 residues. The CDR3: CASSPGTGAKYYDPPQHF. The CDR3 bases are TGTGCCAGCTCCCCCGGGACAGGGGCGAAATACTATGATCCGCCCCAGCATTTT.

The chain uses TRBV11-3 and TRBJ1-2, with 8 bases lining up with TRBD1. CDR1 and CDR2 from the germline V gene are SGHNT and YENEEA. CDR3 length equals 18 residues. With 0 bases clipped from V and 4 bases from J, the junction kept 13 bases outside the gene matches. Here the CDR3 DNA reads TGTGCCAGCAGCTTAGACCTAAGGACAGGGAGTAATGGCTATGGCTACACCTTC. Its protein product is CASSLDLRTGSNGYGYTF.

V and J are TRBV18 and TRBJ1-1; TRBD1 matches 7 bases. CDR3 length: 14 amino acids. Germline V gives CDR1 KGHSH, CDR2 LQKENI. After removal of 5 bases from V and 5 bases from J, the junction contained 8 bases not matched to a gene. The CDR3 region is CASSKAGGWTEAFF. The CDR3 DNA reads TGTGCCAGCTCAAAGGCAGGGGGTTGGACTGAAGCTTTCTTT.

The V and J genes are TRBV14 and TRBJ1-3; possibly TRBD1 for D (5 bases). Trimming took 6 bases from V and 0 from J, leaving 12 bases between them. The germline V gene encodes CDR1 SGHDN and CDR2 FVKESK. CDR3 length: 15 residues. CDR3 bases: TGTGCCAGCAGTCTGACAGCCTTCTCTGGAAACACCATATATTTT. Amino acid sequence: CASSLTAFSGNTIYF. The full variable domain, with the rest looked up from reference TRBV14 and TRBJ1-3, is EAGVTQFPSHSVIEKGQTVTLRCDPISGHDNLYWYRRVMGKEIKFLLHFVKESKQDESGMPNNRFLAERTGGTYSTLKVQPAELEDSGVYFCASSLTAFSGNTIYFGEGSWLTVV.

The chain's CDR3 is CASGSVEGQQNTGELFF. The CDR3 region has the DNA TGTGCCAGCGGCTCCGTGGAGGGTCAACAGAACACCGGGGAGCTGTTTTTT. The chain joins TRBV3-1 (or the pseudogene TRBV3-2) to TRBJ2-2; tentative D call: TRBD2 (6 bases). Trimming stripped 8 bases from V and 1 base from J, with 20 bases between. This CDR3 is built from 17 residues. Germline V gives CDR1 LGHDT, CDR2 YNNKEL (reference sequence).

This clone came up a few times. The genes are TRBV5-1 and TRBJ2-7, with a weak D call TRBD2 (6 bases). In germline, CDR1 is SGHRS, CDR2 YFSETQ. The CDR3 totals 12 residues. The V end lost 4 bases, the J end lost 5 bases, and 10 bases lay between the germline ends. The CDR3 reads CASSTEGNEQYF. The CDR3 region has the DNA TGCGCCAGCAGCACGGAGGGGAACGAGCAGTACTTC.

V gene TRBV9 combines with J gene TRBJ2-3; tentative D call: TRBD2 (5 bases). Germline CDR1 is SGDLS and CDR2 is YYNGEE. This CDR3 region has 14 residues. Trimming took off 1 base at V and 4 bases at J, with 10 bases between the two ends. The DNA for the CDR3 is TGTGCCAGCAGCGTAAGCGGAACTCCAGATACGCAGTATTTT. Translated: CASSVSGTPDTQYF.

The chain couples TRBV9 to TRBJ2-3; 9 bases agree with TRBD2. With 1 base clipped from V and 4 bases from J, the junction kept 4 bases outside the gene matches. Germline V gene data show CDR1 as SGDLS and CDR2 as YYNGEE. This CDR3 has 15 residues. The CDR3 loop reads CASSVWRGGPDTQYF. CDR3 sequence (DNA): TGTGCCAGCAGCGTATGGCGGGGGGGCCCAGATACGCAGTATTTT.

J is TRBJ2-7 and V is TRBV3-1 (or the pseudogene TRBV3-2); D possibly corresponds to TRBD2 (6 bases). Germline V gene data show CDR1 as LGHDT and CDR2 as YNNKEL (reference sequence). The CDR3 covers 14 residues. Trimming took 1 base from V and 5 from J, leaving 12 bases between them. The CDR3 DNA follows: TGTGCCAGCAGCCAAGGTTGGGGGGAACACGAGCAGTACTTC. Protein: CASSQGWGEHEQYF.

The chain combines TRBV7-9 with TRBJ2-2; tentative D call: TRBD1 (6 bases). The CDR3 is made up of 16 amino acids. Looked up from germline, CDR1 is SEHNR and CDR2 is FQNEAQ (reference sequence). Trimming left V 1 base short and J 2 bases short, with 11 bases between. The DNA for the CDR3 is TGTGCCAGCAGCTTAGTGTGGGGGCGCAACACCGGGGAGCTGTTTTTT. Translated, it gives CASSLVWGRNTGELFF.

The chain has TRBV2 and TRBJ1-6; D uncertain. V lost 6 bases to trimming and J lost 11 bases, with 14 bases between them. The CDR3 length is 13 residues. The V gene's germline CDR1 is SNHLY and CDR2 FYNNEI. Here the CDR3 DNA reads TGTGCCAGCAGCGGCGGCCCCCCGGCACCCCTCCACTTT. It specifies CASSGGPPAPLHF.

In this sample, this clone turned up a few times. This chain uses TRBV27 with TRBJ1-5, with no clear D. Trimming stripped 4 bases from V and 4 bases from J, with 5 bases between. This CDR3 spans 12 amino acids. Germline V gene sequence: CDR1 MNHEY, CDR2 SMNVEV (reference sequence). The CDR3: CASSSTNQPQHF. As DNA, the CDR3 is TGTGCCAGCAGTTCTACGAATCAGCCCCAGCATTTT.

The chain has TRBV15 and TRBJ2-2, with TRBD1 as a possible D gene (6 bases). The CDR3 sequence is 16 residues long. V was pared by 3 bases and J by 1 base, with 12 bases between. Germline-derived CDR1 and CDR2 are LNHNV and YYDKDF (reference sequence). The CDR3: CATSSEGVMNTGELFF. DNA for the CDR3: TGTGCCACCAGCAGCGAGGGGGTGATGAACACCGGGGAGCTGTTTTTT.

The rearrangement links TRBV6-7 to TRBJ2-6; 12 bases fit TRBD1. TRBV6-7 is filed as an ORF, its function uncertain. V gave up 2 bases and J gave up 3 bases; unmatched junction bases: 8. The CDR3 contains 19 residues. CDR3 bases: TGTGCCAGCAGTTACAACTTTAGGGACAGGGGGCTTGGGGCCAACGTCCTGACTTTC. It specifies CASSYNFRDRGLGANVLTF.

The rearrangement joins TRBV20-1 to TRBJ1-1; 8 positions agree with TRBD1. The V segment lost 4 bases and the J segment 2 bases; nucleotides outside the gene matches: 12. The germline V gene has CDR1 DFQATT and CDR2 SNEGSKA (reference sequence). The CDR3 extends over 16 amino acids. This CDR3 reads CSATDMTGALNTEAFF. The CDR3 nucleotides read TGCAGTGCTACTGACATGACAGGGGCGTTAAACACTGAAGCTTTCTTT.

This rearrangement joins TRBV10-1 to TRBJ2-5; 14 bases fit TRBD2. CDR1 and CDR2 from the germline V gene are WNHNN and SYGVQD (reference sequence). This CDR3 contains 16 residues. V was pared by 3 bases and J by 4 bases, with 4 bases of the junction left unmatched. CDR3 protein: CASSEATSGGVETQYF. The DNA of the CDR3 is TGCGCCAGCAGTGAAGCGACTAGCGGGGGGGTAGAGACCCAGTACTTC.

This chain joins TRBV4-1 and TRBJ2-5, with 10 bases matching TRBD2. V was pared by 4 bases and J by 4 bases, with 6 bases of the junction left unmatched. CDR3 size: 15 residues. The germline V gene has CDR1 MGHRA and CDR2 YSYEKL. The CDR3 loop reads CASSLTPSGGETQYF. The DNA of the CDR3 is TGCGCCAGCAGCCTAACCCCTAGCGGGGGAGAGACCCAGTACTTC.

The V gene is TRBV19, the J gene TRBJ1-6; D gene unclear. In germline, CDR1 is LNHDA, CDR2 SQIVND (reference sequence). The germline V and J ends were trimmed by 6 bases and 7 bases, with 13 bases remaining between them. The CDR3 is 14 amino acids. The DNA for the CDR3 is TGTGCCAGTAGAAACACGGGGAGGAATTCACCCCTCCACTTT. It yields the protein CASRNTGRNSPLHF.

The V gene is TRBV6-5, the J gene TRBJ1-2; D call uncertain. The length of the CDR3 is 11 residues. The V and J ends lost 7 bases and 2 bases respectively, with 5 bases between them. Germline-derived CDR1 and CDR2 are MNHEY and SVGAGI. This CDR3 reads CASNLNYGYTF. The DNA for the CDR3 is TGTGCCAGCAACCTAAACTATGGCTACACCTTC.

The rearrangement joins TRBV27 to TRBJ2-7, with 10 bases fitting TRBD1. Germline V CDR1 and CDR2: MNHEY, SMNVEV (reference sequence). Trimming removed 3 bases from V and 8 bases from J; junction bases left unmatched: 4. This CDR3 has 13 amino acids. The CDR3: CASSFRDRGKQYF. In DNA, the CDR3 is TGTGCCAGCAGTTTCCGGGACAGGGGAAAGCAGTACTTC.

The rearrangement joins TRBV7-9 to TRBJ2-7; unclear D gene. Germline lookup yields CDR1 SEHNR and CDR2 FQNEAQ (reference sequence). The CDR3 loop spans 14 amino acids. V dropped 4 bases and J dropped 5 bases, with 15 bases sitting between them. The CDR3 nucleotides are TGTGCCAGCAGCTCACCCTCAGGAACTCACGAGCAGTACTTC. Translation gives CASSSPSGTHEQYF. Full variable domain (rest looked up from reference TRBV7-9 and TRBJ2-7): DTGVSQNPRHKITKRGQNVTFRCDPISEHNRLYWYRQTLGQGPEFLTYFQNEAQLEKSRLLSDRFSAERPKGSFSTLEIQRTEQGDSAMYLCASSSPSGTHEQYFGPGTRLTVT.

This clone appeared a few times. The chain employs TRBV15 and TRBJ1-3, with D perhaps TRBD1 (5 bases). The CDR3 has 15 amino acids. From germline, CDR1 is LNHNV and CDR2 YYDKDF (reference sequence). V lost 1 base and J lost 4, with 11 bases in between. In DNA, the CDR3 is TGTGCCACCAGCAGAGGAGGAGGGACGGGAAACACCATATATTTT. It specifies CATSRGGGTGNTIYF. Full variable domain (rest looked up from reference TRBV15 and TRBJ1-3): DAMVIQNPRYQVTQFGKPVTLSCSQTLNHNVMYWYQQKSSQAPKLLFHYYDKDFNNEADTPDNFQSRRPNTSFCFLDIRSPGLGDTAMYLCATSRGGGTGNTIYFGEGSWLTVV.

This rearrangement joins TRBV7-8 to TRBJ1-3; D unclear. CDR3 length: 15 amino acids. Germline V gene lookup returns CDR1 SGHVS and CDR2 FQNEAQ. V lost 1 base to trimming and J lost 4 bases, with 11 bases between them. The CDR3 coding sequence is TGTGCCAGCAGCTTAGGGAGGGTCGCGGGAAACACCATATATTTT. Translation: CASSLGRVAGNTIYF. Based on the CDR3 plus reference TRBV7-8 and TRBJ1-3, the full variable domain is GAGVSQSPRYKVAKRGQDVALRCDPISGHVSLFWYQQALGQGPEFLTYFQNEAQLDKSGLPSDRFFAERPEGSVSTLKIQRTQQEDSAVYLCASSLGRVAGNTIYFGEGSWLTVV.

V and J are TRBV19 and TRBJ1-2, with 11 bases identical to TRBD1. This CDR3 contains 18 residues. Germline V gene data show CDR1 as LNHDA and CDR2 as SQIVND (reference sequence). The J segment lost 0 bases and the V segment lost 1 base, leaving 7 bases of the junction unmatched. The chain's CDR3 is CASSIGTGGFSANYGYTF. DNA for the CDR3: TGTGCCAGTAGTATAGGGACAGGGGGCTTTTCAGCTAACTATGGCTACACCTTC.

This chain links TRBV10-3 with TRBJ1-2; 8 bases map to TRBD1. This CDR3 region has 14 residues. Trimming cost V 3 bases and J 7 bases; bases outside gene matches: 7. Germline lookup yields CDR1 ENHRY and CDR2 SYGVKD. DNA of the CDR3: TGTGCCATCAGTGAACGGACAGGGATATTTGGCTACACCTTC. This translates into CAISERTGIFGYTF.

The chain recombines TRBV5-4 with TRBJ2-7, with 9 bases identical to TRBD1. Germline V lookup: CDR1 SGHNT, CDR2 YYREEE (reference sequence). The V gene end was trimmed by 6 bases and the J gene end by 5 bases; junction bases not matched to a gene: 15. The CDR3 is 16 residues long. The CDR3 is CASTHSGTGKSNEQYF. Here the CDR3 DNA reads TGTGCCAGCACCCACTCCGGGACAGGGAAATCCAACGAGCAGTACTTC.

The rearrangement uses TRBV12-1 and TRBJ2-7; whether TRBD2, the table's D call, matches the DNA was not checked. TRBV12-1 is classified as a pseudogene. The CDR3 has 16 amino acids. For the CDR3, the DNA is TGTGCCAGCAGCTCCCACCACGGACTCATTACCTACGAGCAGTACTTC. It is translated as CASSSHHGLITYEQYF.

This clone showed up just a few times. The genes are TRBV12-5 and TRBJ1-1, with 8 bases aligning to TRBD1. V was pared by 5 bases and J by 5 bases, with 10 bases of the junction left unmatched. Germline assignment: CDR1 LGHNT and CDR2 FRNRAP. CDR3 length: 15 amino acids. In nucleotides, the CDR3 is TGTGCTAGTGGTCCGAACGACAGGGGCAATACTGAAGCTTTCTTT. The encoded protein is CASGPNDRGNTEAFF. The whole variable domain, remainder taken from reference TRBV12-5 and TRBJ1-1, is DARVTQTPRHKVTEMGQEVTMRCQPILGHNTVFWYRQTMMQGLELLAYFRNRAPLDDSGMPKDRFSAEMPDATLATLKIQPSEPRDSAVYFCASGPNDRGNTEAFFGQGTRLTVV.

The chain couples TRBV5-1 to TRBJ2-5; 7 bases are shared with TRBD1. Germline V gene sequence: CDR1 SGHRS, CDR2 YFSETQ. CDR3 length: 16 residues. After removal of 4 bases from V and 5 bases from J, the junction contained 14 bases not matched to a gene. The CDR3 nucleotides read TGCGCCAGCAGCCAAATGACACAGGGGTCGGGGGAGACCCAGTACTTC. It is translated as CASSQMTQGSGETQYF.

V is TRBV19 and J is TRBJ2-7; D not certain. CDR1 and CDR2 (germline): LNHDA, SQIVND (reference sequence). Deletions cut 0 bases from V and 1 base from J, with 10 bases between. The length of the CDR3 is 15 residues. The CDR3 coding sequence is TGTGCCAGTAGTATAGATTACGCAGGATCCTACGAGCAGTACTTC. It codes for CASSIDYAGSYEQYF.